This is a list of T cell receptor beta chains from one sample in a study of radiotherapy plus CTLA-4 blockade in lung cancer. Libraries were prepared by immunoSEQ multiplex PCR; TCRdb keeps only in-frame clonotypes and omits some of them. The table includes over 85,000 clones, 88% detected once. Here the sequenced sample was peripheral blood, taken from a patient treated with radiotherapy plus ipilimumab. The receptors come from a human donor with non-small cell lung cancer that progressed on radiotherapy plus ipilimumab. Each CDR3 is given with its conserved first and last residue. A D gene is named only where the DNA matches it firmly. Where a row states a size, it is once, few, many or the class of an expanded clone; other rows omit it.

>TRBJ1-5|TRBV28|.|.
TGTGCCAGCAGGATATCACTCAGGGGTGATCAGCCCCAGCATTTT
CASRISLRGDQPQHF
>TRBJ1-2|TRBV2|.|TRBD1
TGTGCCAGCAGTGACAGGGGGAGCAACTATGGCTACACCTTC
CASSDRGSNYGYTF
>TRBJ2-7|TRBV27|.|TRBD2
TGTGCCAGCAGTTTATGGGCTAGCGGAGTCGATATCGGCGAGCAGTACTTC
CASSLWASGVDIGEQYF
>TRBJ2-1|TRBV7-3|.|TRBD2
TGTGCCAGCAGCTTATCCCCGATGACTAGCGGGGCCTACAATGAGCAGTTCTTC
CASSLSPMTSGAYNEQFF
>TRBJ2-7|TRBV18|.|TRBD1
TGTGCCAGCTCGTCAGCACCGGGACAGAGAACCTACGAGCAGTACTTC
CASSSAPGQRTYEQYF
>TRBJ2-1|TRBV28|.|TRBD2
TGTGCCAGCAGTTTAATCTCTCTAGCGGGAGTTTATAATGAGCAGTTCTTC
CASSLISLAGVYNEQFF
>TRBJ1-5|TRBV19|.|.
TGTGCCCCTTTCTGGAGGTCCTTCCCAAAAAATCAGCCCCAGCATTTT
CAPFWRSFPKNQPQHF
>TRBJ2-1|TRBV7-9|.|.
TGTGCCAGCAGCTTAGAAAGTCCGCCGTCCTACAATGAGCAGTTCTTC
CASSLESPPSYNEQFF
>TRBJ2-3|TRBV11-1|.|.
TGTGCCAGCAGATTACAAACGACAGATACGCAGTATTTT
CASRLQTTDTQYF
>TRBJ2-1|TRBV27|.|.
TGTGCCAGCACCCTATGGGGCAGGGGCAATGAGCAGTTCTTC
CASTLWGRGNEQFF
>TRBJ2-3|TRBV7-2|.|TRBD2
TGTGCCAGCAGCTTACGGGCTAGCGGGAGGGATACGCAGTATTTT
CASSLRASGRDTQYF
>TRBJ2-7|TRBV29-1|.|TRBD2
TGCAGCGTTCTGCTAGCGGGAGGTTACGAGCAGTACTTC
CSVLLAGGYEQYF
>TRBJ2-1|TRBV5-1|.|.
TGCGCCAGCAGCTTGGAAATTAATGAGCAGTTCTTC
CASSLEINEQFF
>TRBJ1-1|TRBV29-1|.|.
TGCAGCGTTGAAGATGGGGCAGGGCGGGCCAAAGCTTTCTTT
CSVEDGAGRAKAFF
>TRBJ2-7|TRBV6-6|.|.
TGTGCCAGCAGTTACGTGGCCTACGAGCAGTACTTC
CASSYVAYEQYF
>TRBJ1-2|TRBV2|.|.
TGTGCCAGCAGTCCCGGGGGGGCGGCGGGGCGGGGGGGCTACACCTTC
CASSPGGAAGRGGYTF
>TRBJ2-7|TRBV10-3|few|TRBD2
TGTGCCATCAGAGAGAGTCAGCTAGCGGACTACGAGCAGTACTTC
CAIRESQLADYEQYF
>TRBJ1-1|TRBV19|.|.
TGTGCCAGTAGTATAGACGGCCGCCCCTCGAACACTGAAGCTTTCTTT
CASSIDGRPSNTEAFF
>TRBJ1-1|TRBV6-1|.|.
TGTGCCAGCAGGAACGCGGTGAACACTGAAGCTTTCTTT
CASRNAVNTEAFF
>TRBJ2-3|TRBV27|.|TRBD2
TGTGCCAGCAGTTCGAGGCTAGCGGACACAGATACGCAGTATTTT
CASSSRLADTDTQYF
>TRBJ2-3|TRBV6-1|.|.
TGTGCCAGCAGTGAAAGGGTGGGGTGGGCAGATACGCAGTATTTT
CASSERVGWADTQYF
>TRBJ2-3|TRBV11-3|.|.
TGTGCCAGCAGCTTACTGGCAGATACGCAGTATTTT
CASSLLADTQYF
>TRBJ2-1|TRBV30|.|TRBD2
TGTGCCTGGAGTATCCGGACTAGCGGGACTTCCAATGAGCAGTTCTTC
CAWSIRTSGTSNEQFF
>TRBJ1-1|TRBV7-9|.|.
TGTGCCAGCAGCCCTTGGGAGGGTACGAACACTGAAGCTTTCTTT
CASSPWEGTNTEAFF
>TRBJ1-5|TRBV5-1|.|.
TGCGCCAGCAGCTTGGTGGGGGACGGGCAGCCCCAGCATTTT
CASSLVGDGQPQHF
>TRBJ1-1|TRBV5-1|.|TRBD1
TGCGCCAGCAGCGTACAGGGGGCAAGTGAAGCTTTCTTT
CASSVQGASEAFF
>TRBJ2-1|TRBV9|.|TRBD2
TGTGCCAGCAGCGCTAGCGGGAGCGGTGGGGGTGAGCAGTTCTTC
CASSASGSGGGEQFF
>TRBJ2-7|TRBV6-1|.|TRBD1
TGTGCCAGCAGTGAGGGGACAGCCTTGACCTACGAGCAGTACTTC
CASSEGTALTYEQYF
>TRBJ2-3|TRBV4-2|.|.
TGTGCCAGCAGCCAAGAAATGAGAAGCGGGCCTACCACAGATACGCAGTATTTT
CASSQEMRSGPTTDTQYF
>TRBJ2-5|TRBV2|.|TRBD2
TGTGCCAGCAGTGCTATAGCGGGAGGGCCAGAGACCCAGTACTTC
CASSAIAGGPETQYF
>TRBJ2-2|TRBV27|.|TRBD1
TGTGCCAGCAGTTTTTTCTTGGGACAGGGTGGCGGGGAGCTGTTTTTT
CASSFFLGQGGGELFF
>TRBJ1-3|TRBV5-1|once|.
TGCGCCAGCAGCTTGGGGGGTGCCTCTGGAAACACCATATATTTT
CASSLGGASGNTIYF
>TRBJ1-5|TRBV4-1|once|TRBD1
TGCGCCAGCAGCCAAGATGTCCTGGGACAGATTGGATGGGCCCAGCATTTT
CASSQDVLGQIGWAQHF
>TRBJ2-3|TRBV29-1|.|.
TGCAGCGTAGGACCATTAGGGGCTAGCACAGATACGCAGTATTTT
CSVGPLGASTDTQYF
>TRBJ2-1|TRBV6-5|.|TRBD1
TGTGCCAGCACCCCGGGACAGGGGGGCTACAATGAGCAGTTCTTC
CASTPGQGGYNEQFF
>TRBJ2-7|TRBV5-1|once|TRBD2
TGCGCCAGCAGGGGACTAGCGGGGGGACCCTACGAGCAGTACTTC
CASRGLAGGPYEQYF
>TRBJ2-3|TRBV20-1|.|.
TGCAGTGCTACAGCCCAGGATACGCAGTATTTT
CSATAQDTQYF
>TRBJ1-1|TRBV4-1|once|.
TGCGCCAGCAGCCACGGACAGAACACTGAAGCTTTCTTT
CASSHGQNTEAFF